The sequence of this T cell receptor (beta chain) was determined in a study of early T cells in non-severe SARS-CoV-2 infection. Study as a whole: The study sequenced bulk RNA from unsorted whole blood, with chains unpaired.

Germline V CDR1 and CDR2: SEHNR, FQNEAQ (reference sequence). V lost 1 base and J lost 2, with 9 bases in between. This CDR3 spans 14 amino acids. TCRdb re-called the 5' RACE reads through MiXCR, storing one row per CDR3 protein. The sample contains some 50,000 distinct CDR3 sequences, around a tenth of which appear only once. This TCR derives from an adult who was a healthcare worker with PCR-confirmed SARS-CoV-2 infection or an uninfected control (not recorded which). Sequenced input: whole blood. The chain couples TRBV7-9 to TRBJ2-7; the D is unclear. Here the CDR3 reads CASSLVVPPYEQYF. As DNA, the CDR3 is TGTGCCAGCAGCTTAGTGGTACCCCCCTACGAGCAGTACTTC. The full variable domain, its missing parts supplied by reference TRBV7-9 and TRBJ2-7, is DTGVSQNPRHKITKRGQNVTFRCDPISEHNRLYWYRQTLGQGPEFLTYFQNEAQLEKSRLLSDRFSAERPKGSFSTLEIQRTEQGDSAMYLCASSLVVPPYEQYFGPGTRLTVT.